This is a list of T cell receptor beta chains from one sample in a study of blood T cell repertoires in COVID-19. Method: immunoSEQ multiplex PCR; TCRdb's copy keeps in-frame clones and lacks some. Of 150,000 to 200,000 clones listed, 87% are singletons. The source material was peripheral blood. The origin of the receptors is a human donor in a cohort sampled during active COVID-19. The CDR3 runs from the conserved cysteine through the conserved F or W. The D gene is left open where the match is weak. A row's size may be missing; if present it is once, few, many or a size class.

v_gene	d_gene	abundance	j_gene	CDR3aa	CDR3nt
TRBV4-1	.	.	TRBJ2-5	CASSRLLRETQYF	TGCGCCAGCAGCCGACTATTAAGGGAGACCCAGTACTTC
TRBV5-1	.	.	TRBJ2-2	CASSYGTALWNTGELFF	TGCGCCAGCAGCTATGGTACAGCATTGTGGAACACCGGGGAGCTGTTTTTT
TRBV6-2/TRBV6-3	TRBD1	.	TRBJ1-2	CASSDPQGAYYGYTF	TGTGCCAGCAGTGACCCACAGGGGGCGTACTATGGCTACACCTTC
TRBV7-9	TRBD2	.	TRBJ2-4	CASSQLAVAKNIQYF	TGTGCCAGCAGCCAACTAGCGGTAGCCAAAAACATTCAGTACTTC
TRBV7-3	.	.	TRBJ1-4	CASQPTGREKLFF	TGTGCCTCTCAACCCACAGGGCGTGAAAAACTGTTTTTT
TRBV15	.	.	TRBJ2-6	CATSRVGASGANVLTF	TGTGCCACCAGCAGAGTTGGGGCCTCTGGGGCCAACGTCCTGACTTTC
TRBV15	TRBD1	few	TRBJ1-5	CATSRDRNNQPQHF	TGTGCCACCAGTAGGGACAGGAATAATCAGCCCCAGCATTTT
TRBV4-1	TRBD1	.	TRBJ2-7	CASSQGQGHPYEQYF	TGCGCCAGCAGCCAGGGACAGGGACATCCCTACGAGCAGTACTTC
TRBV4-1	.	.	TRBJ1-5	CASSQVGGRGRQPQHF	TGCGCCAGCAGCCAAGTAGGGGGGAGGGGCCGTCAGCCCCAGCATTTT
TRBV30	TRBD2	.	TRBJ2-7	CAWSVLAGVEGEQYF	TGTGCCTGGAGTGTTCTAGCGGGAGTGGAGGGCGAGCAGTACTTC
TRBV5-1	.	.	TRBJ1-2	CASSSPGLDGYTF	TGCGCCAGCAGCTCCCCAGGGCTGGATGGCTACACCTTC
TRBV10-3	.	.	TRBJ1-1	CAPQRGAFF	TGTGCCCCTCAAAGAGGTGCTTTCTTT
TRBV5-1	TRBD1	.	TRBJ1-2	CASSLDRGFNGYTF	TGCGCCAGCAGCCTTGACAGGGGGTTTAATGGCTACACCTTC
TRBV29-1	TRBD1	.	TRBJ2-5	CSAALGTGQYQETQYF	TGCAGCGCTGCCTTGGGGACAGGGCAGTACCAAGAGACCCAGTACTTC